Shown below are 16 T cell receptor beta chains from a single sample sequenced in a study of cytomegalovirus exposure and HLA in healthy donors. 60 Vbeta and 13 Jbeta primers were used in PCR. Method: immunoSEQ multiplex PCR; TCRdb's copy keeps in-frame clones and lacks some. The sample contains 99,000 or so clones, around a tenth of which appear only once. The sample consisted of PBMCs. Receptors originate from a man aged 40-55 years in good health and CMV-seropositive.

This clone was picked up a small number of times. This chain connects TRBV7-9 to TRBJ2-3; TRBD2 aligns across 9 bases. Germline CDR1 reads SEHNR; CDR2 reads FQNEAQ (reference sequence). V lost 5 bases to trimming and J lost 1 base; unmatched junction nucleotides: 13. This CDR3 has 18 amino acids. CDR3 DNA: TGTGCCAGCAGCCAAACTGGGACTAGCAGCTCTGGCACAGATACGCAGTATTTT. It specifies CASSQTGTSSSGTDTQYF.

V usage is TRBV29-1 and J usage is TRBJ2-1; no firm D call. V was cut by 3 bases and J by 8 bases, with 20 bases left in between. The CDR3 contains 15 residues. Germline V gives CDR1 SQVTM, CDR2 ANQGSEA. CDR3 sequence: CSVDLALVVGDEQFF. DNA of the CDR3: TGCAGCGTTGATTTAGCTCTAGTAGTAGGCGATGAGCAGTTCTTC.

A few counts support this clone. The CDR3 is CASSVKMGGPWETQYF. The CDR3, as DNA: TGTGCCAGCAGCGTAAAGATGGGAGGGCCTTGGGAGACCCAGTACTTC. The V call is TRBV9, the J call TRBJ2-5; the match to TRBD2 covers 7 bases. CDR1 is SGDLS and CDR2 is YYNGEE in the germline V gene. Trimming cost V 1 base and J 5 bases; bases outside gene matches: 11. The CDR3 extends over 16 amino acids.

In its sample, this clone was seen a few times. The V call is TRBV7-6, the J call TRBJ1-2, with a possible D match to TRBD1 (6 bases). The CDR3 is 13 residues long. V was shortened by 5 bases and J by 6 bases, with 13 bases between the two germline ends. The germline V gene encodes CDR1 SGHVS and CDR2 FNYEAQ. The CDR3 protein is CASSPTGFDGYTF. CDR3 in DNA: TGTGCCAGCAGCCCAACAGGGTTTGATGGCTACACCTTC.

This clone appeared a few times. The chain couples TRBV4-1 to TRBJ2-5; 10 positions agree with TRBD2. The junction had 13 bases not matched to a gene; V was cut back by 0 bases and J by 9 bases. The CDR3 is 17 residues long. CDR1 and CDR2 (germline): MGHRA, YSYEKL. As DNA, the CDR3 is TGCGCCAGCAGCCAAGAAGTGGTAGCGGGAGGTGATCTGGCCCAGTACTTC. Protein product: CASSQEVVAGGDLAQYF.

This clone was recorded a few times. The rearrangement uses TRBV18 and TRBJ2-5; D gene uncertain. The CDR3 sequence is 14 residues long. Germline CDR1 and CDR2: KGHSH and LQKENI. Trimming removed 3 bases at V and 5 bases at J, with 13 bases between. CDR3 coding DNA: TGTGCCAGCTCACCTTATATCGGAGTGGAGACCCAGTACTTC. Its translation: CASSPYIGVETQYF. Combining the CDR3 with reference TRBV18 and TRBJ2-5 gives the whole variable domain NAGVMQNPRHLVRRRGQEARLRCSPMKGHSHVYWYRQLPEEGLKFMVYLQKENIIDESGMPKERFSAEFPKEGPSILRIQQVVRGDSAAYFCASSPYIGVETQYFGPGTRLLVL.

This clone was observed a few times. This rearrangement joins TRBV10-3 to TRBJ1-1; TRBD1 is a possible D gene (6 bases). The V gene's germline CDR1 is ENHRY and CDR2 SYGVKD. The CDR3 contains 16 residues. V lost 0 bases, J lost 2 bases, and 13 bases lay in between. The DNA of the CDR3 is TGTGCCATCAGTGAGTCGATCCAGGGGCTTAACACTGAAGCTTTCTTT. Translating it yields CAISESIQGLNTEAFF.

There are a few counts of this clone. The chain combines TRBV6-4 with TRBJ2-2; TRBD2 might be the D (5 bases). Deletions cut 3 bases from V and 1 base from J, with 6 bases between. The germline CDR1 and CDR2 sequences are MRHNA and SNTAGT. The CDR3 is made up of 14 amino acids. The CDR3 loop reads CASSERENTGELFF. DNA of the CDR3: TGTGCCAGCAGTGAACGGGAGAACACCGGGGAGCTGTTTTTT.

The CDR3 bases are TGTGCCAGCAGTCCGGACAGTGCCTATGGCTACACCTTC. This codes for CASSPDSAYGYTF. The chain employs TRBV6-6 and TRBJ1-2, with D perhaps matching TRBD1 (6 bases). The CDR3 contains 13 residues. The germline V gene encodes CDR1 MNHNY and CDR2 SVGAGI (reference sequence). With 5 bases removed from V and 4 bases from J, the gap between germline ends came to 11 bases.

The chain links TRBV12-5 to TRBJ2-5; D is unclear. The CDR3 extends over 15 amino acids. CDR1 and CDR2 (germline): LGHNT, FRNRAP. Trimming took off 1 base at V and 5 bases at J, with 14 bases between the two ends. The CDR3 nucleotides read TGTGCTAGTGGTTTGGCCTACTACCTCGAGGAGACCCAGTACTTC. This gives the protein CASGLAYYLEETQYF. The complete variable domain, with remaining parts taken from reference TRBV12-5 and TRBJ2-5, reads DARVTQTPRHKVTEMGQEVTMRCQPILGHNTVFWYRQTMMQGLELLAYFRNRAPLDDSGMPKDRFSAEMPDATLATLKIQPSEPRDSAVYFCASGLAYYLEETQYFGPGTRLLVL.

About this clone itself: Relative to the germline gene, one junction end is altered; a read error may explain this. V gene TRBV6-6 combines with J gene TRBJ2-5, with 8 bases that match TRBD2. CDR1 is MNHNY, CDR2 SVGAGI, per germline (reference sequence). This CDR3 spans 14 amino acids. The CDR3: CASSSLAGQEAQYF. CDR3 coding DNA: TGTGCCAGCAGTTCTCTAGCGGGCCAAGAGGCCCAGTACTTC.

This clone has only a few counts. The chain recombines TRBV7-2 with TRBJ2-7; D call uncertain. Germline assignment: CDR1 SGHTA and CDR2 FQGNSA. The CDR3 totals 12 residues. Deletions cut 8 bases from V and 2 bases from J, with 10 bases between. CDR3 coding DNA: TGTGCCAGCCGTGGGCCCGCCTACGAGCAGTACTTC. It translates to CASRGPAYEQYF. The entire variable domain, with the rest obtained from reference TRBV7-2 and TRBJ2-7, is as follows: GAGVSQSPSNKVTEKGKDVELRCDPISGHTALYWYRQSLGQGLEFLIYFQGNSAPDKSGLPSDRFSAERTGGSVSTLTIQRTQQEDSAVYLCASRGPAYEQYFGPGTRLTVT.

This clone was seen only a few times. The chain is built from TRBV5-1 and TRBJ2-7; D perhaps matches TRBD2 (5 bases). The CDR3 is 14 residues long. Germline CDR1 reads SGHRS; CDR2 reads YFSETQ. V lost 0 bases and J 5 bases, leaving 12 bases between the germline ends. The CDR3 region is CASSLGSADDEQYF. The DNA for the CDR3 is TGCGCCAGCAGCTTGGGTTCAGCGGATGACGAGCAGTACTTC.

This clone was detected a few times. The rearrangement uses TRBV7-9 and TRBJ2-1; D is ambiguous. The length of the CDR3 is 11 residues. V was shortened by 8 bases and J by 4 bases, with 6 bases between the two germline ends. The germline CDR1 and CDR2 sequences are SEHNR and FQNEAQ (reference sequence). The CDR3 nucleotides read TGTGCCAGCGACACTTACAATGAGCAGTTCTTC. Protein sequence: CASDTYNEQFF.

V usage is TRBV5-6 and J usage is TRBJ2-1; 14 positions match TRBD2. This CDR3 has 16 amino acids. Per germline, CDR1 SGHDT and CDR2 YYEEEE. V trimming: 3 bases; J trimming: 7 bases; junction bases outside the gene matches: 6. In DNA form, the CDR3 reads TGTGCCAGCAGCTGGGGACTAGCGGGAGCGGGAAATGAGCAGTTCTTC. Translated, it gives CASSWGLAGAGNEQFF.

The V gene is TRBV7-9, the J gene TRBJ2-5, with 13 bases fitting TRBD2. Per germline, CDR1 SEHNR and CDR2 FQNEAQ (reference sequence). The V segment lost 6 bases and the J segment 1 base; nucleotides outside the gene matches: 14. The CDR3 runs to 19 residues. CDR3 protein: CASSPPPTSGRYAQETQYF. CDR3 nucleotides: TGTGCCAGCAGTCCACCCCCGACTAGCGGGAGGTATGCCCAAGAGACCCAGTACTTC.